A single TCR beta chain is shown here with its context. Cohort 3 donors counted as recovered after two negative PCRs, clearance, or resolved symptoms. These data originate in a study of blood T cell repertoires in COVID-19. Looking at the study overall: T cells, B-cell-depleted T cells, or PBMCs supplied cDNA or gDNA.

The CDR3 loop spans 14 amino acids. Trimming removed 3 bases from V and 1 base from J, with 7 bases in between. The V gene's germline CDR1 is LGHDT and CDR2 YNNKEL (reference sequence). As handled by the study authors: The authors estimated nucleated cell counts from reference gene primer amplification. Assay used: immunoSEQ multiplex PCR; TCRdb lists only in-frame clones, some missing. D and trimming were read from the DNA, whereas the V and J calls and clone size are those reported in that table. Among roughly 370,000 clones listed, about 83% were seen once. The sample comprised PBMCs or T cells enriched from blood (not recorded which). The TCR sequence derives from a woman between 50 and 59 years old who had recovered from COVID-19. The chain uses TRBV3-1 (or the pseudogene TRBV3-2) and TRBJ1-3; D gene uncertain. CDR3 loop: CASSHPESGNTIYF. The CDR3, as DNA: TGTGCCAGCAGCCACCCGGAGTCTGGAAACACCATATATTTT.